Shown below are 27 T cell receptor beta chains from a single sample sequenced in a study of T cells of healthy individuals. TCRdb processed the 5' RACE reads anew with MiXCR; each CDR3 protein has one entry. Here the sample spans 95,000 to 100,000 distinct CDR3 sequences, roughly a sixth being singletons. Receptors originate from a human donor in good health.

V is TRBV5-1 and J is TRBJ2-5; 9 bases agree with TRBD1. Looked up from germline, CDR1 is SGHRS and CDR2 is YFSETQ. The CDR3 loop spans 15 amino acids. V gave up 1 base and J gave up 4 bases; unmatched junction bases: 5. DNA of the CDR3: TGCGCCAGCAGCTTGACAGGGGGCTGGGCAGAGACCCAGTACTTC. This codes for CASSLTGGWAETQYF.

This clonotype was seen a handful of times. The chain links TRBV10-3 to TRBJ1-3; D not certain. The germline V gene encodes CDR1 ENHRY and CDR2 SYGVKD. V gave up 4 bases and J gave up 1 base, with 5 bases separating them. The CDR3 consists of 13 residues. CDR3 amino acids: CAISVGSGNTIYF. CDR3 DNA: TGTGCCATCAGTGTGGGATCTGGAAACACCATATATTTT.

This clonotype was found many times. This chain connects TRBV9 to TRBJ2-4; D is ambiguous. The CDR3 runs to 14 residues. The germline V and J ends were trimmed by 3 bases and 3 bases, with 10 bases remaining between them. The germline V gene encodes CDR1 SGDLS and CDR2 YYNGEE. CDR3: CASSAREDKNIQYF. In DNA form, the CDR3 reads TGTGCCAGCAGCGCACGCGAGGACAAAAACATTCAGTACTTC.

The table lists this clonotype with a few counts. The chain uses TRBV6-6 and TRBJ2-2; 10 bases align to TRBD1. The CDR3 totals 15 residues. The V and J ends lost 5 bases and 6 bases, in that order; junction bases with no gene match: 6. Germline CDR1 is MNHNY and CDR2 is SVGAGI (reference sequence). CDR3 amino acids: CASSDPGTGAGELFF. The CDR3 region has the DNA TGTGCCAGCAGTGACCCCGGGACAGGGGCCGGGGAGCTGTTTTTT.

In nucleotides, the CDR3 is TGTGCCAGCAGGGATCCGACAGGGGCCGGCTATGGCTACACCTTC. This gives the protein CASRDPTGAGYGYTF. The gene calls are TRBV6-5 and TRBJ1-2, with 8 bases lining up with TRBD1. Germline V lookup: CDR1 MNHEY, CDR2 SVGAGI. V shed 6 bases and J 4 bases; nucleotides not matched to a gene: 10. The CDR3 totals 15 residues.

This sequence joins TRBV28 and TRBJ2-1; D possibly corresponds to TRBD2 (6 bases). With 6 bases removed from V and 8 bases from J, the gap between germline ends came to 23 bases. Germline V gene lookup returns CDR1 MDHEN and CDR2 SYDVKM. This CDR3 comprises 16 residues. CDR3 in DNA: TGTGCCAGCAGCCCCCCCTGGGGGAGGCCGTCGGATGAGCAGTTCTTC. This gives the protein CASSPPWGRPSDEQFF. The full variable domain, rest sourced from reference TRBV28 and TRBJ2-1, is DVKVTQSSRYLVKRTGEKVFLECVQDMDHENMFWYRQDPGLGLRLIYFSYDVKMKEKGDIPEGYSVSREKKERFSLILESASTNQTSMYLCASSPPWGRPSDEQFFGPGTRLTVL.

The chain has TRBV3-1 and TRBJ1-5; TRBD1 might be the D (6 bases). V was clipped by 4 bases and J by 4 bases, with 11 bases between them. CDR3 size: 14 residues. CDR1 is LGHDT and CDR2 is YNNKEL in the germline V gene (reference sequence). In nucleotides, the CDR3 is TGTGCCAGCAGCCGTGGACAGAAGAATCAGCCCCAGCATTTT. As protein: CASSRGQKNQPQHF.

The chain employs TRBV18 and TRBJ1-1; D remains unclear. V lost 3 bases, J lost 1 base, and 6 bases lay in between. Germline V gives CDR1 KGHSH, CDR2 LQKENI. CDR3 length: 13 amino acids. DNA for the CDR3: TGTGCCAGCTCACCGGTAGAGAACACTGAAGCTTTCTTT. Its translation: CASSPVENTEAFF.

CDR3 nucleotides: TGCAGTGCTCACCCCGGGAACAGGATCAATCAGCCCCAGCATTTT. Translation gives CSAHPGNRINQPQHF. The chain combines TRBV20-1 with TRBJ1-5; TRBD1 might be the D (5 bases). Germline V lookup: CDR1 DFQATT, CDR2 SNEGSKA (reference sequence). The CDR3 is made up of 15 amino acids. Trimming took 5 bases from V and 3 from J, leaving 17 bases between them.

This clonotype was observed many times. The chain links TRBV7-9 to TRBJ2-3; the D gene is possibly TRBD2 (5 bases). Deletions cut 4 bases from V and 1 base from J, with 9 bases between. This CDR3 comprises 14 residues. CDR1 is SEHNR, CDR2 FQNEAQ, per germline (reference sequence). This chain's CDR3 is CASSSEEGTDTQYF. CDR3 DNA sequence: TGTGCCAGCAGCTCGGAGGAGGGCACAGATACGCAGTATTTT.

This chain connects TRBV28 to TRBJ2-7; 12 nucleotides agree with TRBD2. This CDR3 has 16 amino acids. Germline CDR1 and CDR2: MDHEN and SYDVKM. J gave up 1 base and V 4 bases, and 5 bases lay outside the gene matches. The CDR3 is CASSSPGLAGSYEQYF. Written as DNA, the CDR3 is TGTGCCAGCAGTTCACCGGGACTAGCGGGTTCCTACGAGCAGTACTTC.

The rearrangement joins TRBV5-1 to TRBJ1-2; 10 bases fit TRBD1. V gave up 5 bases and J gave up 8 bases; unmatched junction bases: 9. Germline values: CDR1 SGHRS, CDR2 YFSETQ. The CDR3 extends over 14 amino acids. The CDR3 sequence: CASRQGQGVGGYTF. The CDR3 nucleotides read TGCGCCAGCAGACAAGGACAGGGGGTTGGAGGCTACACCTTC. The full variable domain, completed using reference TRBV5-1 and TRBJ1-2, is KAGVTQTPRYLIKTRGQQVTLSCSPISGHRSVSWYQQTPGQGLQFLFEYFSETQRNKGNFPGRFSGRQFSNSRSEMNVSTLELGDSALYLCASRQGQGVGGYTFGSGTRLTVV.

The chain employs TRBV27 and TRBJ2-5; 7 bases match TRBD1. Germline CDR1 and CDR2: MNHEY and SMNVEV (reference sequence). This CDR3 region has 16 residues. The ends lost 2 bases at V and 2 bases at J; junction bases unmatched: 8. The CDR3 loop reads CASSLNGQVGQETQYF. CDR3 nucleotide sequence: TGTGCCAGCAGTTTAAATGGACAGGTTGGTCAAGAGACCCAGTACTTC.

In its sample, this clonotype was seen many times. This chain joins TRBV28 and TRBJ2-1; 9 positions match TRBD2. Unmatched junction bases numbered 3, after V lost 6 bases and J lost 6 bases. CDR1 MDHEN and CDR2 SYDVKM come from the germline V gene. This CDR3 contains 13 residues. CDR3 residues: CASRPGLANEQFF. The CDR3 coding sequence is TGTGCCAGCAGACCGGGACTAGCCAATGAGCAGTTCTTC.

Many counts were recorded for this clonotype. CDR3 sequence (DNA): TGTGCCAGCAGCTCACAATCCGCGGGGGACAGGGACGAGCAGTACTTC. As protein: CASSSQSAGDRDEQYF. This chain connects TRBV5-4 to TRBJ2-7; TRBD1 matches 9 bases. This CDR3 is built from 16 residues. Germline CDR1 SGHNT, CDR2 YYREEE (reference sequence). V shed 3 bases, J shed 5 bases, and the junction held 12 bases outside the gene matches. The whole variable domain, filled in from reference TRBV5-4 and TRBJ2-7, reads ETGVTQSPTHLIKTRGQQVTLRCSSQSGHNTVSWYQQALGQGPQFIFQYYREEENGRGNFPPRFSGLQFPNYSSELNVNALELDDSALYLCASSSQSAGDRDEQYFGPGTRLTVT.

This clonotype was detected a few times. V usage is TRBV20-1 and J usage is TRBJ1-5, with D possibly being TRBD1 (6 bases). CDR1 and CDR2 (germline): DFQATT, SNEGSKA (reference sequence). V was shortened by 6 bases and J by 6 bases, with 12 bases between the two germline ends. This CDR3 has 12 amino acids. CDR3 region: CSANRAGQPQHF. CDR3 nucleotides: TGCAGTGCGAACAGGGCTGGTCAGCCCCAGCATTTT.

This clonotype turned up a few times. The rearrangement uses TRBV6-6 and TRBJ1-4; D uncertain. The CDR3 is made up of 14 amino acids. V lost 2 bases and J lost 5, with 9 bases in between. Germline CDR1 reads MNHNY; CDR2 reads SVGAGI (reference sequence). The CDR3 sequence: CASSYAGSNEKLFF. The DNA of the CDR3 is TGTGCCAGCAGTTACGCCGGCAGCAATGAAAAACTGTTTTTT.

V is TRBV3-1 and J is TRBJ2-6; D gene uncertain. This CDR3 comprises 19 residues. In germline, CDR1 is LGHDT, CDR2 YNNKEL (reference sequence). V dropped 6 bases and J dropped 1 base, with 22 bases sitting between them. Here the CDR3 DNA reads TGTGCCAGCAGACCCGGACGGTTGACCTTGCTTTCTGGGGCCAACGTCCTGACTTTC. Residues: CASRPGRLTLLSGANVLTF.

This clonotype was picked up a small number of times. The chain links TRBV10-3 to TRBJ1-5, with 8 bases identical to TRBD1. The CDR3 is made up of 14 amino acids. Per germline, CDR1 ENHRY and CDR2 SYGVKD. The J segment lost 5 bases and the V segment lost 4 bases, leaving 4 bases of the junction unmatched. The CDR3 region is CAISGQGADQPQHF. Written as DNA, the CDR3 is TGTGCCATCAGTGGGCAGGGGGCCGATCAGCCCCAGCATTTT.

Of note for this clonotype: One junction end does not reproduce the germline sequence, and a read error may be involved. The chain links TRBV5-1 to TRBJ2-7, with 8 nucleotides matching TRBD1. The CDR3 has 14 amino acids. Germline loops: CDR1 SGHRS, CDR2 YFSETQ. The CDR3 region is CAGSFQGAPHEQYF. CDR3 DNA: TGCGCCGGCAGCTTCCAGGGGGCGCCCCACGAGCAGTACTTC.

The CDR3: CASSELKSEQFF. As DNA, the CDR3 is TGTGCCAGCAGTGAACTTAAGAGTGAGCAGTTCTTC. V usage is TRBV2 and J usage is TRBJ2-1; D gene ambiguous. The CDR3 loop spans 12 amino acids. V was clipped by 2 bases and J by 9 bases, with 8 bases between them. Germline CDR1 SNHLY, CDR2 FYNNEI.

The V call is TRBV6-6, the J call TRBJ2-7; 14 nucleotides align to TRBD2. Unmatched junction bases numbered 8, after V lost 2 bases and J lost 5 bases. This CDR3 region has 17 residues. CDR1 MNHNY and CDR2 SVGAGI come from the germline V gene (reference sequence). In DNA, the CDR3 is TGTGCCAGCAGTTACATCGTCGGGACTAGCGGGAGTAACGAGCAGTACTTC. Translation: CASSYIVGTSGSNEQYF.

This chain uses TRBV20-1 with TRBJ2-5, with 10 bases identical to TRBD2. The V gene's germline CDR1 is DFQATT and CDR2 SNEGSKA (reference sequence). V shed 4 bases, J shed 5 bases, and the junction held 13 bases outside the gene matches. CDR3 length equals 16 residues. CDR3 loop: CSAKLAGSTTGETQYF. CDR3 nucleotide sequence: TGCAGTGCTAAACTAGCGGGAAGCACCACAGGGGAGACCCAGTACTTC.

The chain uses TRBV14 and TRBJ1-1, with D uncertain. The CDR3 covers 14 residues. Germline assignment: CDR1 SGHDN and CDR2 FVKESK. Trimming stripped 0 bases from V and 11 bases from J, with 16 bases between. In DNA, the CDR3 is TGTGCCAGCAGCCAAGATCTGGCCCCCTCGAACGCTTTCTTT. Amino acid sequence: CASSQDLAPSNAFF. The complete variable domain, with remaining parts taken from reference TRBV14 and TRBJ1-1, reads EAGVTQFPSHSVIEKGQTVTLRCDPISGHDNLYWYRRVMGKEIKFLLHFVKESKQDESGMPNNRFLAERTGGTYSTLKVQPAELEDSGVYFCASSQDLAPSNAFFGQGTRLTVV.

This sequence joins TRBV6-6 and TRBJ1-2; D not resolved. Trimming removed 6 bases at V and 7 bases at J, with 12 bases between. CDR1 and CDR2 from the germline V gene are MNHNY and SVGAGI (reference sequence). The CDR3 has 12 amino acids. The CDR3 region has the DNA TGTGCCAGCAGAGGTGGTTCTAGTGGCTACACCTTC. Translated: CASRGGSSGYTF.

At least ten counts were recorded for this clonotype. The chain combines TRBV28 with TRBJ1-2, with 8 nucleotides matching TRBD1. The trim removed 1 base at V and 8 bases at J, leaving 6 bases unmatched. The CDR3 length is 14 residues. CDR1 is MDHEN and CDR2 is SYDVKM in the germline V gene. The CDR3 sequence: CASSLFGTGEGYTF. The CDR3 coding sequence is TGTGCCAGCAGTTTATTTGGGACAGGAGAAGGCTACACCTTC.

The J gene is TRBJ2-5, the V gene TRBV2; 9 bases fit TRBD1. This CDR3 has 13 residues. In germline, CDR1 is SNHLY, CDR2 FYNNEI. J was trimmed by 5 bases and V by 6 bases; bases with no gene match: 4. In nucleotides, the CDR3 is TGTGCCAGCAGGGACAGGGGCCACGAGACCCAGTACTTC. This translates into CASRDRGHETQYF. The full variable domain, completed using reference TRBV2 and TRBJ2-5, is EPEVTQTPSHQVTQMGQEVILRCVPISNHLYFYWYRQILGQKVEFLVSFYNNEISEKSEIFDDQFSVERPDGSNFTLKIRSTKLEDSAMYFCASRDRGHETQYFGPGTRLLVL.